This T cell receptor beta chain was documented in a study of T cells in Graves' hyperthyroidism and ophthalmopathy (dated by TCRdb to the late 2010s). A note on the overall study: Peripheral blood samples were taken at initial diagnosis, before any treatment was given. TCR V-J signatures able to tell the groups apart were searched for in a discovery cohort of some 97 patients, of whom over 40 had Graves' ophthalmopathy and 55 to 65 had stable Graves' hyperthyroidism. An independent validation cohort of about 19 hyperthyroidism patients and 17 patients who later progressed to ophthalmopathy tested prospective prediction of ophthalmopathy. The 85 to 100 discovery patients were divided at random into training and test sets in a 7:3 ratio. The study also compared thyroid tissue and blood T-cell repertoires from about six Graves' hyperthyroidism patients. Once sampling was done, hyperthyroidism patients were given methimazole at a starting dose of 30 mg daily, whereas ophthalmopathy patients were given high-dose intravenous methylprednisolone. The paper reports TCR Vbeta CDR3 sequencing of over 120 peripheral blood samples: 40 to 45 ophthalmopathy, roughly 80 hyperthyroidism and approximately 17 progressor patients.

Remarks on this clonotype: Its antigen target is currently unknown. Base qualities are missing; no much larger clone stands one base away.

Amplification of TCR beta CDR3 regions was carried out from RNA transcripts. A first-round RT-PCR of the TCR CDR3 used the HTBI primer set with the Qiagen OneStep RT-PCR kit. A second multiplex PCR round built the libraries, followed by size selection and purification. Sequencing of the libraries was done on an Illumina HiSeq2000 using paired-end 100 bp reads. On the authors' methods: Raw data were processed with SOAPnuke, discarding reads with adapters, uncalled bases, mean Phred below 15, or no exact constant-primer or identifier match. COPE v1.2.5 was used to merge high-quality paired reads, and clonotypes were defined as unique nucleotide sequences. Clonotypes were aligned to IMGT TRBV, TRBD and TRBJ reference segments using MiTCR v1.1. Only V-J combinations with frequency above 0.0001, covering about 99% of repertoires, were analysed. A TCS score was defined as the ratio of F50 (clonal expansion) to E x V (chaos), with BLOSUM62-based TCRdist applied between CDR3 peptides within each V-J. Welch's t-statistics and random forest reduced roughly 530 V-J features to 13, which were used in a naive Bayes classifier (R e1071). TCRdb took the public reads, trimmed them with fastp at Q25, ran MiXCR for clone calling and kept in-frame beta chains. Rows matching on CDR3 protein sequence are summarized as one entry with the most common DNA and genes. The V and J calls shown here were made by TCRdb, not taken from the authors' results. This sample holds approximately 400,000 distinct CDR3 sequences; around an eighth were observed only once. 25% to 30% of the sample is held by the ten biggest clonotypes.

V trim: 5 bases; J trim: 3 bases; unmatched bases: 3. There are 15 amino acids in the CDR3, from cysteine to phenylalanine inclusive. The read is trimmed to its CDR3 DNA, 45 bases read in frame from base 1. In the germline V gene, CDR1 corresponds to KGHDR and CDR2 to SFDVKD. Ophthalmopathy patients had moderately to severely active disease, with a Clinical Activity Score of 3 or more, a NOSPECS grade of 4 or more, and a disease duration of less than 3 months. Exclusion was applied to patients with uncontrolled infections, other autoimmune diseases, pregnancy or lactation. Clinical symptoms, serum thyroxine and TRAb, thyroid ultrasound, and orbital computed tomography formed the basis for the diagnoses. PBMCs were isolated from about 9.1 ml of fresh peripheral blood by Ficoll-Paque density gradient centrifugation. Total RNA was extracted with Trizol reagent, and quality was checked on an Agilent 2100 Bioanalyzer.

General findings and caveats noted by the study authors: Ophthalmopathy was separated from stable hyperthyroidism by a 13 V-J signature model, with over 85% sensitivity and approximately 81% specificity obtained in cross-validation and 80%/75% obtained in testing. During validation, the model predicted progression to ophthalmopathy a median of roughly 7.1 months ahead of onset, with around 65% sensitivity and about 72% specificity. No statistical method was used to fix the sample size in advance, and group allocation was not hidden from the investigators. Most expanded thyroid clonotypes (frequency above 0.001) were also found in blood, which suggests that blood repertoires may mirror thyroid immune responses.

The sample comprised blood. In this chain, TRBV24-1 is recombined with TRBJ2-1, and TRBD1 aligns with 10 junction nucleotides. The TCR was taken from a man aged 50-59 years with Graves' ophthalmopathy. The CDR3 protein: CATSARDRGYNEQFF. The DNA is TGTGCCACCAGTGCCAGGGACAGGGGCTACAATGAGCAGTTCTTC.